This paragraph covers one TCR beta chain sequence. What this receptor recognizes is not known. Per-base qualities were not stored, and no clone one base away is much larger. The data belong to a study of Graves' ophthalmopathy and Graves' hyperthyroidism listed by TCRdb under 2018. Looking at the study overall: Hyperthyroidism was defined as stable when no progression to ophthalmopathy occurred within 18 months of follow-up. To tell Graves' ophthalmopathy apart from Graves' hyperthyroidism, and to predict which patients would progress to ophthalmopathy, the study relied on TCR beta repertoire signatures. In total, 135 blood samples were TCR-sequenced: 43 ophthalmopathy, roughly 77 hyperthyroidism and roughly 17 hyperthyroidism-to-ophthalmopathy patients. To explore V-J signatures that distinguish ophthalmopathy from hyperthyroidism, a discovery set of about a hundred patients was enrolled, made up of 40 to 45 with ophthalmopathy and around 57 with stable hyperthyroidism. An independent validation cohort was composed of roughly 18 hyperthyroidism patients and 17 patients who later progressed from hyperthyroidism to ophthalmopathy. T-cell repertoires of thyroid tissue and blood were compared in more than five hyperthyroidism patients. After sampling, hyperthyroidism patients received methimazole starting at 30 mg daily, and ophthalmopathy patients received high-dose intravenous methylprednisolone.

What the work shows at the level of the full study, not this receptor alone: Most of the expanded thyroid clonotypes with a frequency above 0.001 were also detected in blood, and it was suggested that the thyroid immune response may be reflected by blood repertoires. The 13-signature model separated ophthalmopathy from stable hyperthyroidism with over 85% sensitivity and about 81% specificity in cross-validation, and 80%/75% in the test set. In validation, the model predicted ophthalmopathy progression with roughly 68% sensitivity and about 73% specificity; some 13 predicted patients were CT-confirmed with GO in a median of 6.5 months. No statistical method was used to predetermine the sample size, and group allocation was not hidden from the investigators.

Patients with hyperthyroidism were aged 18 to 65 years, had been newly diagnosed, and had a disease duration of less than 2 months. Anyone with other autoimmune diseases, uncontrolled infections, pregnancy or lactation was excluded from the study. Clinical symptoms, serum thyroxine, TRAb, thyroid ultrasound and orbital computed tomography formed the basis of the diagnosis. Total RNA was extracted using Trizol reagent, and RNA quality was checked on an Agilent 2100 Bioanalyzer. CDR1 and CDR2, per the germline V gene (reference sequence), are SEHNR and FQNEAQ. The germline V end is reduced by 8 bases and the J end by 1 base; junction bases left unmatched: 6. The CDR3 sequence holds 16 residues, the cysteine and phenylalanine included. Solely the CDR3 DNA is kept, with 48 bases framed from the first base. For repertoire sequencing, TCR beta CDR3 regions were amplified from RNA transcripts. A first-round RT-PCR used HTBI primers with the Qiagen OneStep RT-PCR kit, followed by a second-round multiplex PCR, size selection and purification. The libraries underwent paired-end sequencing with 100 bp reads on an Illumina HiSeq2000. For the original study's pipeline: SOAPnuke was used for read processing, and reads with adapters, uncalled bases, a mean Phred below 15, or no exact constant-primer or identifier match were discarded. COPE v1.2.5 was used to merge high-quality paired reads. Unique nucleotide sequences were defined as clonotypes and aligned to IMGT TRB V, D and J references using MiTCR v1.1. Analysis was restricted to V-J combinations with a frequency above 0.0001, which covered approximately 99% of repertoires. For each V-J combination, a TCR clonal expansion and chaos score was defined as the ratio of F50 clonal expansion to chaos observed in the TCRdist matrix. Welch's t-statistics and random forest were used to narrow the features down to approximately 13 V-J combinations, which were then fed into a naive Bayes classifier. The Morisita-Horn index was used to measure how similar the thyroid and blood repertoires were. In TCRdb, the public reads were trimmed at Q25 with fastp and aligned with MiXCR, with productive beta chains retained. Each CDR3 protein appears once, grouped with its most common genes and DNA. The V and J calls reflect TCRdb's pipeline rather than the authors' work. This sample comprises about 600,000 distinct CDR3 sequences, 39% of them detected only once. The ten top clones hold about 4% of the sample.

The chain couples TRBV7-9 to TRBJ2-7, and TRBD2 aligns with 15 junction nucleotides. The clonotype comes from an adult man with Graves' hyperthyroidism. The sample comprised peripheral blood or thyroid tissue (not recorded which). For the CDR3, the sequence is CASAGLAGGASYEQYF. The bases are TGTGCCAGCGCGGGACTAGCGGGAGGTGCTTCCTACGAGCAGTACTTC.